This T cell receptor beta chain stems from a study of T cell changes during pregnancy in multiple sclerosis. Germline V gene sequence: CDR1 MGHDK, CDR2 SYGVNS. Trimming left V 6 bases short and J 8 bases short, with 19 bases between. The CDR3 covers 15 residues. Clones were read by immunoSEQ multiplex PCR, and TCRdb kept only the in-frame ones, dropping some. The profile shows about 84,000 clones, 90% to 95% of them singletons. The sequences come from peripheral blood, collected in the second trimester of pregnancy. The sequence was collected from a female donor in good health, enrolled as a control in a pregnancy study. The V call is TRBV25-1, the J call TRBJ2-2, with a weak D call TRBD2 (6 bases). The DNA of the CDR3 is TGTGCCAGCAGCGAGGCAGAACAGGCGGGAGGGGAGCTGTTTTTT. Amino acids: CASSEAEQAGGELFF.